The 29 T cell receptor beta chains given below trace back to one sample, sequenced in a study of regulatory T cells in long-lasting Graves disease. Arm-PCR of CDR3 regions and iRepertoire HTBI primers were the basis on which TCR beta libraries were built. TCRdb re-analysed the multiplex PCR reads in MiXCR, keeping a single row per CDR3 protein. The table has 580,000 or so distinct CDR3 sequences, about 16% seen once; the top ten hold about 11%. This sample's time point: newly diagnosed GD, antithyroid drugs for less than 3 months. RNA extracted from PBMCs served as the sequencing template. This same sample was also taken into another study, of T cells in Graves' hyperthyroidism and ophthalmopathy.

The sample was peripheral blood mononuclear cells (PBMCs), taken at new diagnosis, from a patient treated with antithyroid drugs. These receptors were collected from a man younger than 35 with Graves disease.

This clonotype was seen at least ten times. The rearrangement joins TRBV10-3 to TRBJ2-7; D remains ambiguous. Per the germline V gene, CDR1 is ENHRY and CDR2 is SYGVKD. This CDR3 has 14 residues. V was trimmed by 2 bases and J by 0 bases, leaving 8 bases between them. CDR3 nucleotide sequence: TGTGCCATCAGTGAGATTGTGAGCTCCTACGAGCAGTACTTC. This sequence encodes CAISEIVSSYEQYF.

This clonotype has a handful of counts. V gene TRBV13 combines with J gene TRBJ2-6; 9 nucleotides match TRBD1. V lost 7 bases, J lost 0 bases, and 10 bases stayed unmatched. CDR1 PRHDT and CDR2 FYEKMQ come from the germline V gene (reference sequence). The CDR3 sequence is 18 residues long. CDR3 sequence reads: CASTLRQGGFSGANVLTF. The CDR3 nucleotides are TGTGCCAGCACCCTAAGACAGGGGGGTTTCTCTGGGGCCAACGTCCTGACTTTC.

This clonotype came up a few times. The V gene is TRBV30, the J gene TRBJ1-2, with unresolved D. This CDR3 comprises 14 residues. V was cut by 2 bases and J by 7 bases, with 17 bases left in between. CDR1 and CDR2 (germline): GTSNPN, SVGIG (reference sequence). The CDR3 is CAWSPREGGGGYTF. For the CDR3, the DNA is TGTGCCTGGAGTCCTCGTGAGGGAGGAGGTGGCTACACCTTC.

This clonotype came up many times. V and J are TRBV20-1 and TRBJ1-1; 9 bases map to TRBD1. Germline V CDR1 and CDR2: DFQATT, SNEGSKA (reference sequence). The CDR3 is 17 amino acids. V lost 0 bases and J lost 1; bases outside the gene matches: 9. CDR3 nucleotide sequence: TGCAGTGCTAGAGATCCCACAGGGGGCGTAGGGAACACTGAAGCTTTCTTT. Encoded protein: CSARDPTGGVGNTEAFF.

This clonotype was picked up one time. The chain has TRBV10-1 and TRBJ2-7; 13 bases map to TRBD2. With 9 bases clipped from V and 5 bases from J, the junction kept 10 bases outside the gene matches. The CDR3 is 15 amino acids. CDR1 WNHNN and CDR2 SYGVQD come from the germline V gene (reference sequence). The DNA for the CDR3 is TGCGCCAGTCGCACGATTGGACTAGCGGGAGACGAGCAGTACTTC. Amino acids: CASRTIGLAGDEQYF.

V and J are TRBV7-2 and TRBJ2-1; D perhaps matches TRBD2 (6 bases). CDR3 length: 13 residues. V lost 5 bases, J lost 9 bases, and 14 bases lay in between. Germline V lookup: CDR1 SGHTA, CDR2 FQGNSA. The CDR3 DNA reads TGTGCCAGCAGCCTTTTGGGGCGGGGTGAGCAGTTCTTC. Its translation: CASSLLGRGEQFF.

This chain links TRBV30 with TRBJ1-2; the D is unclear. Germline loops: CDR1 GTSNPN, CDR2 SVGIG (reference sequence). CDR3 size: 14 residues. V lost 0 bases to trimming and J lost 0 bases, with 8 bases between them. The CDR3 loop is CAWSVGGSNYGYTF. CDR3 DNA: TGTGCCTGGAGTGTTGGAGGATCTAACTATGGCTACACCTTC.

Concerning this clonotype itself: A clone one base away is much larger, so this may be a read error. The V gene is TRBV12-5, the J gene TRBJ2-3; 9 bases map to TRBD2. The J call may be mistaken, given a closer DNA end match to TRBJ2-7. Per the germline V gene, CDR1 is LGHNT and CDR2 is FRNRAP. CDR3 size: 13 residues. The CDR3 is CASGFSGSNEQYF. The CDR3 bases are TGTGCTAGTGGTTTTAGCGGGAGTAATGAGCAGTACTTC.

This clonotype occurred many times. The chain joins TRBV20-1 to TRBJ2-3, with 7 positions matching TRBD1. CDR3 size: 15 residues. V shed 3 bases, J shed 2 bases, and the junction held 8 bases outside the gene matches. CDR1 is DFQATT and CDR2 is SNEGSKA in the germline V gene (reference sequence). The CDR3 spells CSARGDRDITDTQYF. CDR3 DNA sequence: TGCAGTGCTAGGGGAGACAGGGATATCACAGATACGCAGTATTTT.

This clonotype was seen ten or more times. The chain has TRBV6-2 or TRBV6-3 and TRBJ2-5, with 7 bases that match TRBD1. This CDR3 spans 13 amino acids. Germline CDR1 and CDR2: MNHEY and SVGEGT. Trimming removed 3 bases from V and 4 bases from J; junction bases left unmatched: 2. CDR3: CASSYYRGETQYF. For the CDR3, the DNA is TGTGCCAGCAGTTATTACAGGGGAGAGACCCAGTACTTC.

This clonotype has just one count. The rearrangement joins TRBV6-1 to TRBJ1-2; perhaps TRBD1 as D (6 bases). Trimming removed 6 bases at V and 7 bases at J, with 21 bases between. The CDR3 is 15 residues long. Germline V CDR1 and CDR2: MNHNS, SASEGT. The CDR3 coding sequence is TGTGCCAGCAGCCCCGTATTATCCGGGACATCTGGCTACACCTTC. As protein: CASSPVLSGTSGYTF.

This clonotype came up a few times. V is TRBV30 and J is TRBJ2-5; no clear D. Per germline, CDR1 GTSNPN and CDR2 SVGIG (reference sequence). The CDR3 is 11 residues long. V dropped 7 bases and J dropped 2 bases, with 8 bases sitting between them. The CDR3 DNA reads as TGTGCCTTGTCCCGTCAAGAGACCCAGTACTTC. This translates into CALSRQETQYF.

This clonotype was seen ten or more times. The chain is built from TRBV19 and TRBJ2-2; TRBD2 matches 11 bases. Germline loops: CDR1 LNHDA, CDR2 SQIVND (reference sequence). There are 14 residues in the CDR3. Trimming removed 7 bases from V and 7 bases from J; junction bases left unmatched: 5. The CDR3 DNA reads TGTGCCAGTAAGACTAGCGGGACGGGCGGGGAGCTGTTTTTT. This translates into CASKTSGTGGELFF.

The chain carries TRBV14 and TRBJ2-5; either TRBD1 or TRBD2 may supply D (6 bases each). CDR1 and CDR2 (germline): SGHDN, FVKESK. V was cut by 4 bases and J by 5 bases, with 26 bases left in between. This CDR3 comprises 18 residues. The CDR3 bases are TGTGCCAGCAGCCCCCAAAGGAGGGCACAGGGCCCTTCGGAGACCCAGTACTTC. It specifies CASSPQRRAQGPSETQYF.

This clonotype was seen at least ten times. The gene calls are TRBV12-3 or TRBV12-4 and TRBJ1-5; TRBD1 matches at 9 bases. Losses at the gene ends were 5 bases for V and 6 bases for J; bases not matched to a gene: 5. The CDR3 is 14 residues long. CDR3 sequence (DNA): TGTGCCAGCAGTCCGACAGGGGGTGTTCAGCCCCAGCATTTT. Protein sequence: CASSPTGGVQPQHF.

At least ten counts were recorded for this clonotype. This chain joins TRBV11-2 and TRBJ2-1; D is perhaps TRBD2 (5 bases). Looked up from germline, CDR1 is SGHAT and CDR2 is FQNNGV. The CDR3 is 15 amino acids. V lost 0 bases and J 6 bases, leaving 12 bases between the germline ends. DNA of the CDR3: TGTGCCAGCAGCTTAGAGGGGTTGGGAGTCAATGAGCAGTTCTTC. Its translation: CASSLEGLGVNEQFF.

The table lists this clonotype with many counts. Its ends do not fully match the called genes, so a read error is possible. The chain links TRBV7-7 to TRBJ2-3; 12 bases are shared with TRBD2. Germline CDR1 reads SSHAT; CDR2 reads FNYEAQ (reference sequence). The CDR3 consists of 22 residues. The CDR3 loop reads CASTLYEVPSSGRAQSTDAQYF. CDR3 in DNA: TGTGCTAGCACCCTGTATGAAGTACCATCTAGCGGGAGGGCTCAGAGCACAGATGCGCAGTATTTT.

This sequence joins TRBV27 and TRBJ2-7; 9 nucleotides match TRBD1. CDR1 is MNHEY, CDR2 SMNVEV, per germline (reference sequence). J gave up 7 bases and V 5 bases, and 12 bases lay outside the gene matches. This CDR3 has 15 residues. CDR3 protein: CASSPPGTGFEEQYF. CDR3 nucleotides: TGTGCCAGCAGTCCCCCCGGGACAGGGTTTGAAGAGCAGTACTTC.

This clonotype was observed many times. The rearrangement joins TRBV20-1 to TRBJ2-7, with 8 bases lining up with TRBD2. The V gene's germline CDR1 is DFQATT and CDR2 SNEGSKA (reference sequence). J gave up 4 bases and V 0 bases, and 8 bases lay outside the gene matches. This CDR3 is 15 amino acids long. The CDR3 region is CSARDAGTSVYEQYF. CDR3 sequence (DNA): TGCAGTGCTAGAGACGCCGGGACTAGTGTATACGAGCAGTACTTC.

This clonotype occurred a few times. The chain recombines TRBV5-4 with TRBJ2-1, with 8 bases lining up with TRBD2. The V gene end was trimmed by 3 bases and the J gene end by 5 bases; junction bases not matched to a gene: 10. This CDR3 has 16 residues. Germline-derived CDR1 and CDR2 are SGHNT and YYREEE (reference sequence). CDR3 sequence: CASSWGTSGANNEQFF. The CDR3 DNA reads TGTGCCAGCAGCTGGGGTACTAGCGGAGCAAACAATGAGCAGTTCTTC. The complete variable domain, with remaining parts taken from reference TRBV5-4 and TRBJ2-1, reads ETGVTQSPTHLIKTRGQQVTLRCSSQSGHNTVSWYQQALGQGPQFIFQYYREEENGRGNFPPRFSGLQFPNYSSELNVNALELDDSALYLCASSWGTSGANNEQFFGPGTRLTVL.

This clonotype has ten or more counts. This CDR3 reads CASSQDVTRGDTQYF. CDR3 DNA sequence: TGTGCCAGCAGCCAAGATGTGACTAGAGGAGATACGCAGTATTTT. This rearrangement joins TRBV3-1 to TRBJ2-3; tentative D call: TRBD2 (6 bases). V lost 0 bases, J lost 5 bases, and 12 bases lay in between. Germline V CDR1 and CDR2: LGHDT, YNNKEL (reference sequence). This CDR3 comprises 15 residues.

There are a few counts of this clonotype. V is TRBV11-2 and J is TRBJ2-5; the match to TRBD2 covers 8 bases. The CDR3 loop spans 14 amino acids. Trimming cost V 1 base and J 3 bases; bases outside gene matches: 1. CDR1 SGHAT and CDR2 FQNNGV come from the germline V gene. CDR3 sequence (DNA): TGTGCCAGCAGCTTAGGTAGCGGGAAAGAGACCCAGTACTTC. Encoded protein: CASSLGSGKETQYF.

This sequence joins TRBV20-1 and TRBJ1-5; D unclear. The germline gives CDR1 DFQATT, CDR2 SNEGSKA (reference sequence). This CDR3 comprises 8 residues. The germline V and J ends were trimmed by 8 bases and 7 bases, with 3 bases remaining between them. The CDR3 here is CSLQPQHF. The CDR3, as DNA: TGCAGTCTCCAGCCCCAGCATTTT.

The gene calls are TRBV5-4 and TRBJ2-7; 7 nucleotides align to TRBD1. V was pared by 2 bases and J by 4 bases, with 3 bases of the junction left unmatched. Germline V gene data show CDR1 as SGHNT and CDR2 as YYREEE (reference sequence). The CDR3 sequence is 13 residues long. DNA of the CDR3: TGTGCCAGCAGCTTCGACAGGGCTTACGAGCAGTACTTC. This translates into CASSFDRAYEQYF.

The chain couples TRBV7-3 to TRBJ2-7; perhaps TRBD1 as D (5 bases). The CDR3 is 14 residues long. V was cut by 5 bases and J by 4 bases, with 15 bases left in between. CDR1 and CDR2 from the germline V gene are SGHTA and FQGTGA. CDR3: CASSPQGGLYEQYF. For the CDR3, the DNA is TGTGCCAGCAGCCCCCAGGGTGGCTTGTACGAGCAGTACTTC.

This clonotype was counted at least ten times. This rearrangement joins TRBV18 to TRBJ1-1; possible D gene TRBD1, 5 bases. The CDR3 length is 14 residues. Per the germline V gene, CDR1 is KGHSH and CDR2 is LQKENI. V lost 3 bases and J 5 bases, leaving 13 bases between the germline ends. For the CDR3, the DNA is TGTGCCAGCTCACCCCGGACGGGGGAGACTGAAGCTTTCTTT. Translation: CASSPRTGETEAFF.

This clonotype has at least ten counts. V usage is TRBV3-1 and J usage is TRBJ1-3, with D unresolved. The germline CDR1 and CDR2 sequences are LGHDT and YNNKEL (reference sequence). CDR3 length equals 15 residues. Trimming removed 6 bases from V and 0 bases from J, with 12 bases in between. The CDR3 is CASSFSSNSGNTIYF. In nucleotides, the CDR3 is TGTGCCAGCAGTTTTAGCTCTAACTCTGGAAACACCATATATTTT.

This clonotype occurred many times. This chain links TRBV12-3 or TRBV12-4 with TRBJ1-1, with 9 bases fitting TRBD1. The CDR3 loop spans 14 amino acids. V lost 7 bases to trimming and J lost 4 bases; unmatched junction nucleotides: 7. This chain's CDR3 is CASISPDRGTEAFF. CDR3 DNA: TGTGCCAGCATTTCTCCGGACAGGGGCACTGAAGCTTTCTTT.

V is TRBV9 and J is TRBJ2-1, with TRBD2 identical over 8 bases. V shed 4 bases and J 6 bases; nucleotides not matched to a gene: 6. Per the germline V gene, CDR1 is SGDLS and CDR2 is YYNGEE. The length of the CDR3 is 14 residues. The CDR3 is CASSTSGTSNEQFF. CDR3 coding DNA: TGTGCCAGCAGCACATCCGGGACTAGCAATGAGCAGTTCTTC.